The 23 T cell receptor beta chains below come from one sample, sequenced in a study of identical twins. TCRdb processed the 5' RACE reads anew with MiXCR; each CDR3 protein has one entry. The data hold some 560,000 distinct CDR3 sequences, with roughly 9.5% observed a single time. The same data also contributed to another study, on yellow fever vaccine responses in identical twins.

The sample taken for sequencing was PBMCs. These receptors were taken from a woman aged 18-29 years in good health.

At least ten counts were recorded for this clonotype. The chain carries TRBV7-2 and TRBJ1-6; TRBD1 agrees at 10 bases. Losses at the gene ends were 5 bases for V and 10 bases for J; bases not matched to a gene: 14. Germline V gene lookup returns CDR1 SGHTA and CDR2 FQGNSA. CDR3 length: 17 residues. CDR3 loop: CASSHPGTGDRRSPLHF. The CDR3 DNA follows: TGTGCCAGCAGCCATCCCGGGACAGGGGATCGGCGGTCACCCCTCCACTTT.

This clonotype was observed many times. Written as DNA, the CDR3 is TGCGCCAGCAGCTTGATTGGTCCGTCGAGCGTTTCCTACAATGAGCAGTTCTTC. This sequence encodes CASSLIGPSSVSYNEQFF. The gene calls are TRBV5-1 and TRBJ2-1; D is unclear. The V end lost 1 base, the J end lost 1 base, and 18 bases lay between the germline ends. Per germline, CDR1 SGHRS and CDR2 YFSETQ. This CDR3 contains 18 residues.

V is TRBV7-3 and J is TRBJ2-3, with 13 bases identical to TRBD2. V shed 3 bases and J 5 bases; nucleotides not matched to a gene: 2. Germline V gives CDR1 SGHTA, CDR2 FQGTGA. The CDR3 totals 15 residues. CDR3 DNA sequence: TGTGCCAGCAGCTTGGGACTAGCGGGGAAAGATACGCAGTATTTT. As protein: CASSLGLAGKDTQYF.

A few counts support this clonotype. V usage is TRBV6-1 and J usage is TRBJ2-7; 7 nucleotides match TRBD1. Germline loops: CDR1 MNHNS, CDR2 SASEGT. CDR3 size: 15 residues. V lost 7 bases, J lost 6 bases, and 15 bases stayed unmatched. Here the CDR3 reads CASIEGTESSSEQYF. In DNA, the CDR3 is TGTGCCAGCATCGAAGGGACAGAAAGTAGCTCCGAGCAGTACTTC.

This clonotype turned up a few times. The chain has TRBV20-1 and TRBJ2-1, with D unclear. The CDR3 covers 10 residues. V lost 2 bases, J lost 6 bases, and 2 bases lay in between. Germline V gene data show CDR1 as DFQATT and CDR2 as SNEGSKA (reference sequence). CDR3 residues: CSARTNEQFF. The CDR3 DNA reads as TGCAGTGCTAGAACCAATGAGCAGTTCTTC.

The CDR3 protein is CASGPAGGSNEQFF. The CDR3 DNA reads as TGCGCCTCGGGCCCAGCGGGGGGTAGCAATGAGCAGTTCTTC. The V and J genes are TRBV5-1 and TRBJ2-1; TRBD2 agrees at 9 bases. The CDR3 runs 14 residues. CDR1 SGHRS and CDR2 YFSETQ come from the germline V gene. V lost 10 bases to trimming and J lost 6 bases; unmatched junction nucleotides: 11.

V and J are TRBV27 and TRBJ2-1, with 7 bases aligning to TRBD2. Trimming at V came to 3 bases and at J to 2 bases, leaving 4 bases not matched to a gene. The V gene's germline CDR1 is MNHEY and CDR2 SMNVEV (reference sequence). This CDR3 has 15 amino acids. The chain's CDR3 is CASSFAGVAYNEQFF. CDR3 in DNA: TGTGCCAGCAGTTTTGCGGGAGTTGCCTACAATGAGCAGTTCTTC.

This chain links TRBV20-1 with TRBJ2-1, with TRBD2 as a possible D gene (6 bases). V was clipped by 1 base and J by 6 bases, with 16 bases between them. Germline CDR1 is DFQATT and CDR2 is SNEGSKA (reference sequence). This CDR3 contains 15 residues. The DNA for the CDR3 is TGCAGTGCTAGAGTAGAACTAGCACCCCGCAATGAGCAGTTCTTC. Protein: CSARVELAPRNEQFF.

This clonotype was observed a few times. The genes are TRBV7-8 and TRBJ1-6; 7 positions agree with TRBD1. CDR1 and CDR2 (germline): SGHVS, FQNEAQ. The CDR3 loop spans 18 amino acids. J gave up 4 bases and V 4 bases, and 13 bases lay outside the gene matches. The CDR3 DNA reads as TGTGCCAGCAGCTCGAAGAGGACAGGTTGGGGATATAATTCACCCCTCCACTTT. Translating it yields CASSSKRTGWGYNSPLHF.

The chain uses TRBV2 and TRBJ2-3; D is possibly TRBD1 or TRBD2 (5 bases each). CDR1 and CDR2 (germline): SNHLY, FYNNEI. The CDR3 runs to 15 residues. V dropped 2 bases and J dropped 2 bases, with 11 bases sitting between them. CDR3 protein: CASSEYGALTDTQYF. In nucleotides, the CDR3 is TGTGCCAGCAGTGAATACGGGGCCCTCACAGATACGCAGTATTTT.

CDR3 coding DNA: TGCAGTGCTAATCTAGCGAACCAAGAGACCCAGTACTTC. As protein: CSANLANQETQYF. This chain connects TRBV20-1 to TRBJ2-5, with D maybe TRBD2 (6 bases). The CDR3 sequence is 13 residues long. Germline V gives CDR1 DFQATT, CDR2 SNEGSKA (reference sequence). Between the trimmed V and J ends, which lost 4 bases and 0 bases, there was a span of 9 bases.

This clonotype has more than one count but fewer than ten. V and J are TRBV20-1 and TRBJ2-1, with 11 nucleotides matching TRBD2. V lost 6 bases to trimming and J lost 5 bases; unmatched junction nucleotides: 9. From germline, CDR1 is DFQATT and CDR2 SNEGSKA (reference sequence). The CDR3 consists of 15 residues. CDR3: CSANKASGGNNEQFF. Here the CDR3 DNA reads TGCAGTGCGAATAAGGCTAGCGGGGGGAACAATGAGCAGTTCTTC.

This clonotype has a handful of counts. This sequence joins TRBV20-1 and TRBJ1-1; D unresolved. Germline values: CDR1 DFQATT, CDR2 SNEGSKA (reference sequence). With 8 bases removed from V and 1 base from J, the gap between germline ends came to 14 bases. This CDR3 has 13 residues. CDR3 loop: CSRRAGGNTEAFF. For the CDR3, the DNA is TGCAGTCGTCGGGCGGGCGGGAACACTGAAGCTTTCTTT.

The chain joins TRBV19 to TRBJ1-6; the match to TRBD1 covers 8 bases. V lost 6 bases, J lost 9 bases, and 7 bases stayed unmatched. The CDR3 contains 14 residues. Germline assignment: CDR1 LNHDA and CDR2 SQIVND (reference sequence). The CDR3 here is CASRKGQGVSPLHF. The DNA for the CDR3 is TGTGCCAGTAGAAAAGGACAGGGTGTTTCACCCCTCCACTTT.

This clonotype came up many times. This chain joins TRBV12-3 or TRBV12-4 and TRBJ2-3; TRBD2 aligns across 10 bases. The CDR3 has 15 residues. After removal of 5 bases from V and 2 bases from J, the junction contained 4 bases not matched to a gene. In DNA form, the CDR3 reads TGTGCCAGCAGTCTGGGACTAGCGCACACAGATACGCAGTATTTT. This encodes CASSLGLAHTDTQYF.

Only a few counts were recorded for this clonotype. The V call is TRBV12-3 or TRBV12-4, the J call TRBJ1-1; TRBD1 agrees at 7 bases. V shed 7 bases, J shed 1 base, and the junction held 6 bases outside the gene matches. The CDR3 loop spans 14 amino acids. The CDR3: CASTPGQKNTEAFF. Written as DNA, the CDR3 is TGTGCCAGCACACCGGGACAGAAGAACACTGAAGCTTTCTTT.

This clonotype has only a few counts. The chain has TRBV28 and TRBJ2-3, with 16 bases identical to TRBD2. There are 18 residues in the CDR3. From germline, CDR1 is MDHEN and CDR2 SYDVKM. The CDR3 nucleotides read TGTGGTAGCAGAGGGACTAGCGGGAGGGGACCTAACTCAGATACGCAGTATTTT. Translating gives CGSRGTSGRGPNSDTQYF.

This clonotype was counted ten times or more. The chain is built from TRBV6-5 and TRBJ2-2; no definite D call. The V end lost 6 bases, the J end lost 6 bases, and 8 bases lay between the germline ends. Per the germline V gene, CDR1 is MNHEY and CDR2 is SVGAGI. The CDR3 covers 12 residues. CDR3 in amino acids: CASRIRAGELFF. The CDR3 coding sequence is TGTGCCAGCAGGATTCGCGCCGGGGAGCTGTTTTTT.

This clonotype has a handful of counts. J is TRBJ1-2 and V is TRBV5-5; 8 nucleotides align to TRBD1. Germline CDR1 and CDR2: SGHKS and YYEKEE (reference sequence). V dropped 0 bases and J dropped 5; count of bases not matched to a gene: 3. CDR3 length: 14 amino acids. CDR3 in amino acids: CASSLEQGVYGYTF. As DNA, the CDR3 is TGTGCCAGCAGCTTGGAACAGGGGGTATATGGCTACACCTTC.

CDR3 loop: CSVVRGVSTEAFF. The CDR3 nucleotides read TGCAGCGTTGTCAGAGGGGTGTCCACTGAAGCTTTCTTT. This sequence joins TRBV29-1 and TRBJ1-1; weak D call: TRBD1 (5 bases). The CDR3 runs 13 residues. The V gene lost 4 bases and the J gene lost 4 bases, with 13 bases spanning the gap. CDR1 is SQVTM and CDR2 is ANQGSEA in the germline V gene.

V usage is TRBV11-3 and J usage is TRBJ2-7; D remains unclear. V lost 3 bases and J lost 5, with 8 bases in between. The germline V gene has CDR1 SGHNT and CDR2 YENEEA. This CDR3 region has 12 residues. The DNA of the CDR3 is TGTGCCAGCAGCTTTGGTGGACACGAGCAGTACTTC. Translating gives CASSFGGHEQYF.

This clonotype was counted ten times or more. The V and J genes are TRBV9 and TRBJ2-5; no reliable D call. V was pared by 0 bases and J by 4 bases, with 10 bases between. The CDR3 loop spans 14 amino acids. Germline V gives CDR1 SGDLS, CDR2 YYNGEE. The CDR3 DNA is TGTGCCAGCAGCGTAGATGGTTCATCAGAGACCCAGTACTTC. It yields the protein CASSVDGSSETQYF. Full variable domain (outside the CDR3, taken from reference TRBV9 and TRBJ2-5): DSGVTQTPKHLITATGQRVTLRCSPRSGDLSVYWYQQSLDQGLQFLIQYYNGEERAKGNILERFSAQQFPDLHSELNLSSLELGDSALYFCASSVDGSSETQYFGPGTRLLVL.

Ten or more counts support this clonotype. The CDR3 nucleotides read TGTGCCAGCAGCTTAGGTTGGCTACAGACCCCCTTAAGCTACGAGCAGTACTTC. Translating gives CASSLGWLQTPLSYEQYF. This sequence joins TRBV7-8 and TRBJ2-7; D unresolved. V lost 1 base to trimming and J lost 3 bases, with 22 bases between them. In germline, CDR1 is SGHVS, CDR2 FQNEAQ. The CDR3 runs to 18 residues.